The source of this T cell receptor beta chain is a study of beta chain features in type 1 diabetes. Points from the study as a whole: Equally in patients and controls, PCR might preferentially amplify shorter templates. The question left open here concerned HLA type influencing TCRB rearrangement.

The investigators reverse transcribed all of the isolated RNA, so they sequenced expressed TCRB transcripts. TCRdb's copy holds only in-frame clones and misses some; the assay was immunoSEQ multiplex PCR. This sample has under 250,000 clones, with 27% found just once. This clone came up a few times. Its target is not known. The CDR3 length is 14 residues. CDR1 and CDR2 from the germline V gene are ENHRY and SYGVKD. Sequencing was done on a sample of central memory CD4+ T cells from blood. The clonotype comes from a man aged 25 to 40 in good health. The V call is TRBV10-3, the J call TRBJ2-5, with 9 nucleotides matching TRBD1. The closer fit of TRBJ2-7 to the DNA end suggests the J call may be wrong. The CDR3 loop reads CAISGGTGSREQYF. The CDR3 coding sequence is TGTGCCATCAGTGGGGGGACAGGGAGTCGCGAGCAGTACTTC.